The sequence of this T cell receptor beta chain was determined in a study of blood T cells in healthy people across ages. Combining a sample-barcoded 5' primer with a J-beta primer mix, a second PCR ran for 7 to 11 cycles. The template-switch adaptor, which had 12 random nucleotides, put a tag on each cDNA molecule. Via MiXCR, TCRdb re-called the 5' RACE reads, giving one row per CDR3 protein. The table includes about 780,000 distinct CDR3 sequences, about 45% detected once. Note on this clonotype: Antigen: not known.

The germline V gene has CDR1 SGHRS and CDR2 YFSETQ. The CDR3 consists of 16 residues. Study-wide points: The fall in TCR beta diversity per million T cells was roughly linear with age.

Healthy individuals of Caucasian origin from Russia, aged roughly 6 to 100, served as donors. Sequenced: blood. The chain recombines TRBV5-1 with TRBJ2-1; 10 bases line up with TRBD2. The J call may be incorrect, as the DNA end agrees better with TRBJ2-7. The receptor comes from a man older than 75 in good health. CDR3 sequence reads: CASSLTSGISYNEQYF. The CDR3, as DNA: TGCGCCAGCAGCTTGACTAGCGGGATCTCCTACAATGAGCAGTACTTC.